This passage covers 8 T cell receptor beta chains from one sample sequenced in a study of cytomegalovirus exposure and HLA in healthy donors. This PCR relied on a set of 60 Vbeta primers and 13 Jbeta primers. The data were produced by immunoSEQ multiplex PCR, yet TCRdb's version contains in-frame clones alone and is incomplete. The sample lists about 200,000 clones, around 77% occurring once. The sequenced sample was PBMCs. These receptors were obtained from a woman aged 25-40 years in good health and CMV-seronegative.

V usage is TRBV6-5 and J usage is TRBJ2-1, with D perhaps TRBD2 (5 bases). CDR3 length: 13 amino acids. The V end was cut by 3 bases, the J end by 8 bases, with 11 bases between. From germline, CDR1 is MNHEY and CDR2 SVGAGI. CDR3 region: CASSYSGFDEQFF. The CDR3 coding sequence is TGTGCCAGCAGTTATTCGGGGTTCGATGAGCAGTTCTTC.

The J gene is TRBJ2-7, the V gene TRBV23-1; D is undetermined. TRBV23-1 belongs to the ORF category, with a function that is uncertain. The CDR3 is 10 residues long. Between the trimmed V and J ends, which lost 4 bases and 7 bases, there was a span of 5 bases. The CDR3 coding sequence is TGCGCCAGCAGTCGTCAAGAGCAGTACTTC. Translating it yields CASSRQEQYF.

The chain carries TRBV18 and TRBJ2-1, with a possible D match to TRBD1 (6 bases). This CDR3 has 14 amino acids. Germline values: CDR1 KGHSH, CDR2 LQKENI. The V and J ends lost 2 bases and 6 bases respectively, with 11 bases between them. CDR3 sequence: CASSPLAGANEQFF. CDR3 nucleotides: TGTGCCAGCTCACCATTGGCAGGGGCCAATGAGCAGTTCTTC.

The chain carries TRBV7-6 and TRBJ1-4, with 9 bases matching TRBD1. The CDR3 length is 16 residues. Looked up from germline, CDR1 is SGHVS and CDR2 is FNYEAQ. J gave up 5 bases and V 5 bases, and 9 bases lay outside the gene matches. The CDR3 coding sequence is TGTGCCAGCAGCCGCTTAGACAGGGGGTACAATGAAAAACTGTTTTTT. This translates into CASSRLDRGYNEKLFF.

The chain employs TRBV21-1 and TRBJ2-7; the listed D gene, TRBD2, was not tested against the DNA. TRBV21-1 is a recognized pseudogene. The CDR3 is 11 amino acids. CDR3 amino acids: CASSTYYEQYF. In nucleotides, the CDR3 is TGTGCCAGCAGCACTTACTACGAGCAGTACTTC.

This clone was counted a few times. The chain couples TRBV6-1 to TRBJ1-2; D gene uncertain. The CDR3 runs to 14 residues. Germline V gene sequence: CDR1 MNHNS, CDR2 SASEGT. V was shortened by 4 bases and J by 7 bases, with 16 bases between the two germline ends. The CDR3 coding sequence is TGTGCCAGCAGTGGAGTCAGGCGTCCTTTTGGCTACACCTTC. Protein product: CASSGVRRPFGYTF.

CDR3 DNA sequence: TGTGCCAGCAGTCCCTCCGGACTAAGCGGAAACATTCAGTACTTC. It translates to CASSPSGLSGNIQYF. The V gene is TRBV11-3, the J gene TRBJ2-4; D may be TRBD2 (6 bases). V gave up 6 bases and J gave up 6 bases, with 18 bases separating them. The CDR3 covers 15 residues. Germline V gene data show CDR1 as SGHNT and CDR2 as YENEEA.

DNA for the CDR3: TGTGCCAGCAGTGAAGCTACGGGACAGGGCGTCTACGAGCAGTACTTC. Translating gives CASSEATGQGVYEQYF. This chain joins TRBV6-1 and TRBJ2-5; 9 bases line up with TRBD1. The closer fit of TRBJ2-7 to the DNA end suggests the J call may be wrong. Germline loops: CDR1 MNHNS, CDR2 SASEGT. The CDR3 consists of 16 residues.